One and the same sample provided the 31 T cell receptor beta chains below, sequenced in a study of T cell responses to AZD1222 COVID-19 vaccine. The assay was immunoSEQ multiplex PCR, and TCRdb's table has in-frame clones only and misses some. The table lists some 180,000 clones, roughly 92% of them singletons. The specimen was peripheral blood, collected on day 0 of AZD1222 vaccination. These receptors were collected from an adult in good health.

The chain's CDR3 is CASSDAGVLGNEQFF. The CDR3 nucleotides read TGTGCCAGCAGTGATGCAGGGGTTCTTGGCAATGAGCAGTTCTTC. The chain couples TRBV6-1 to TRBJ2-1, with D tentatively TRBD1 (6 bases). Germline CDR1 reads MNHNS; CDR2 reads SASEGT. V was cut by 3 bases and J by 6 bases, with 15 bases left in between. This CDR3 is 15 amino acids long.

The V and J genes are TRBV6-6 and TRBJ1-5; D unresolved. Per the germline V gene, CDR1 is MNHNY and CDR2 is SVGAGI (reference sequence). The CDR3 has 12 residues. V was shortened by 3 bases and J by 9 bases, with 9 bases between the two germline ends. In nucleotides, the CDR3 is TGTGCCAGCAGTTATGATCTTGGGCCCCAGCATTTT. This codes for CASSYDLGPQHF.

This sequence joins TRBV10-3 and TRBJ1-1; no clear D gene. Trimming removed 0 bases at V and 2 bases at J, with 7 bases between. This CDR3 spans 14 amino acids. Looked up from germline, CDR1 is ENHRY and CDR2 is SYGVKD. In DNA form, the CDR3 reads TGTGCCATCAGTGAGTCGATGGCAAACACTGAAGCTTTCTTT. Protein: CAISESMANTEAFF.

The chain recombines TRBV7-3 with TRBJ2-2, with a possible D match to TRBD2 (5 bases). Germline CDR1 is SGHTA and CDR2 is FQGTGA. The CDR3 consists of 13 residues. V shed 2 bases and J shed 4 bases, with 5 bases lying between them. The CDR3 sequence: CASSLAGTGELFF. The CDR3 nucleotides read TGTGCCAGCAGCTTAGCGGGCACCGGGGAGCTGTTTTTT.

The chain uses TRBV7-9 and TRBJ1-5, with D unclear. V was clipped by 3 bases and J by 5 bases, with 20 bases between them. Germline V gene lookup returns CDR1 SEHNR and CDR2 FQNEAQ (reference sequence). This CDR3 is 17 amino acids long. The DNA for the CDR3 is TGTGCCAGCAGCTTTGGGGAGGGATCGCGTTCGCATCAGCCCCAGCATTTT. Residues: CASSFGEGSRSHQPQHF.

The CDR3 protein is CASSLGLNQPQHF. CDR3 coding DNA: TGTGCCAGCAGCTTAGGGCTCAATCAGCCCCAGCATTTT. This chain uses TRBV7-3 with TRBJ1-5; D gene ambiguous. This CDR3 is 13 amino acids long. V lost 2 bases and J 3 bases, leaving 5 bases between the germline ends. In germline, CDR1 is SGHTA, CDR2 FQGTGA.

The rearrangement uses TRBV5-6 and TRBJ2-6; D not certain. The CDR3 loop spans 14 amino acids. Trimming left V 4 bases short and J 0 bases short, with 5 bases between. Germline V lookup: CDR1 SGHDT, CDR2 YYEEEE. In nucleotides, the CDR3 is TGTGCCAGCAGCGCCAGCTCTGGGGCCAACGTCCTGACTTTC. As protein: CASSASSGANVLTF.

The V call is TRBV6-5, the J call TRBJ2-7, with D perhaps TRBD1 (6 bases). This CDR3 contains 14 residues. In germline, CDR1 is MNHEY, CDR2 SVGAGI. Trimming removed 5 bases at V and 2 bases at J, with 13 bases between. In DNA form, the CDR3 reads TGTGCCAGCAGTCTAGGACAGAGCACCTACGAGCAGTACTTC. Protein: CASSLGQSTYEQYF.

A note on this clone: Other nucleotide sequences from this sample produce the same CDR3. The V call is TRBV7-2, the J call TRBJ2-7; no clear D. The germline V gene has CDR1 SGHTA and CDR2 FQGNSA. This CDR3 has 11 amino acids. V shed 5 bases and J shed 4 bases, with 6 bases lying between them. CDR3 loop: CASSPGYEQYF. The CDR3 DNA is TGTGCCAGCAGCCCCGGATACGAGCAGTACTTC.

This chain links TRBV4-1 with TRBJ1-6; the match to TRBD1 covers 8 bases. CDR1 is MGHRA, CDR2 YSYEKL, per germline. After removal of 1 base from V and 2 bases from J, the junction contained 1 base not matched to a gene. The CDR3 runs 16 residues. CDR3 sequence (DNA): TGCGCCAGCAGCCAAGGACAGGGGCCCTATAATTCACCCCTCCACTTT. It yields the protein CASSQGQGPYNSPLHF.

The chain employs TRBV18 and TRBJ1-1; D is unresolved. The germline gives CDR1 KGHSH, CDR2 LQKENI. V was shortened by 2 bases and J by 1 base, with 11 bases between the two germline ends. The CDR3 sequence is 15 residues long. The CDR3 DNA reads as TGTGCCAGCTCACCATCGCAAGGCGGGAACACTGAAGCTTTCTTT. It encodes CASSPSQGGNTEAFF.

This chain links TRBV7-6 with TRBJ1-4; 8 nucleotides align to TRBD1. CDR3 length: 15 amino acids. Germline V gene lookup returns CDR1 SGHVS and CDR2 FNYEAQ. V lost 2 bases to trimming and J lost 4 bases; unmatched junction nucleotides: 3. CDR3 loop: CASSLRTGSNEKLFF. CDR3 nucleotides: TGTGCCAGCAGCTTAAGGACAGGGAGTAATGAAAAACTGTTTTTT.

This chain connects TRBV11-2 to TRBJ1-2; TRBD1 might be the D (5 bases). The V gene's germline CDR1 is SGHAT and CDR2 FQNNGV. V lost 6 bases and J 7 bases, leaving 18 bases between the germline ends. The CDR3 sequence is 14 residues long. The CDR3 reads CASSPNSGYSGYTF. CDR3 nucleotide sequence: TGTGCCAGCAGTCCTAACTCAGGGTACAGTGGCTACACCTTC.

The rearrangement links TRBV6-2 or TRBV6-3 to TRBJ2-6; D is unclear. Germline CDR1 is MNHEY and CDR2 is SVGEGT. Trimming removed 6 bases at V and 1 base at J, with 10 bases between. CDR3 length equals 15 residues. The CDR3 sequence: CASSQIVSGANVLTF. CDR3 coding DNA: TGTGCCAGCAGCCAGATCGTATCTGGGGCCAACGTCCTGACTTTC.

This chain links TRBV7-9 with TRBJ2-1, with TRBD2 matching over 10 bases. With 6 bases clipped from V and 4 bases from J, the junction kept 9 bases outside the gene matches. Germline CDR1 reads SEHNR; CDR2 reads FQNEAQ (reference sequence). The CDR3 is 16 amino acids. The chain's CDR3 is CASSYIAGGDYNEQFF. DNA of the CDR3: TGTGCCAGCAGTTACATAGCGGGGGGTGATTACAATGAGCAGTTCTTC.

The rearrangement joins TRBV12-3 or TRBV12-4 to TRBJ1-1; no clear D. There are 12 residues in the CDR3. Deletions cut 7 bases from V and 3 bases from J, with 9 bases between. In DNA form, the CDR3 reads TGTGCCAGCAATGGTGGATACACTGAAGCTTTCTTT. It is translated as CASNGGYTEAFF.

The rearrangement links TRBV3-1 (or the pseudogene TRBV3-2) to TRBJ2-7; D is possibly TRBD1 or TRBD2 (5 bases each). The CDR3 covers 13 residues. Trimming took 8 bases from V and 6 from J, leaving 17 bases between them. Germline-derived CDR1 and CDR2 are LGHDT and YNNKEL (reference sequence). DNA for the CDR3: TGTGCCAGCTCCAGGGTAGAGGGTTCCGAGCAGTACTTC. This translates into CASSRVEGSEQYF.

The chain combines TRBV5-6 with TRBJ2-3; possibly TRBD1 for D (7 bases). V lost 4 bases and J 5 bases, leaving 20 bases between the germline ends. CDR3 length: 16 residues. CDR1 and CDR2 (germline): SGHDT, YYEEEE. In DNA, the CDR3 is TGTGCCAGCAGCGCCCTAGGCGGGACAGCACGAGATACGCAGTATTTT. Translating gives CASSALGGTARDTQYF.

The V and J genes are TRBV15 and TRBJ1-2, with 8 bases lining up with TRBD1. CDR1 is LNHNV, CDR2 YYDKDF, per germline (reference sequence). The length of the CDR3 is 12 residues. The V gene end was trimmed by 3 bases and the J gene end by 8 bases; junction bases not matched to a gene: 2. The CDR3 DNA is TGTGCCACCAGCAGGGGACAGGAGGGCTACACCTTC. Its translation is CATSRGQEGYTF.

The chain has TRBV6-6 and TRBJ2-4, with 12 bases aligning to TRBD2. The germline V gene encodes CDR1 MNHNY and CDR2 SVGAGI (reference sequence). V was pared by 7 bases and J by 9 bases, with 7 bases of the junction left unmatched. The CDR3 extends over 14 amino acids. CDR3 in DNA: TGTGCCAGCACCCCTAGCGGGGGGGACATCATTCAGTACTTC. This sequence encodes CASTPSGGDIIQYF.

The chain links TRBV28 to TRBJ1-2; the D is unclear. Germline V CDR1 and CDR2: MDHEN, SYDVKM. V was pared by 5 bases and J by 4 bases, with 11 bases between. The CDR3 contains 13 residues. CDR3 in amino acids: CASSLAPTYGYTF. Written as DNA, the CDR3 is TGTGCCAGCAGTCTCGCCCCCACCTATGGCTACACCTTC.

This chain connects TRBV10-1 to TRBJ1-1; 10 positions match TRBD1. The CDR3 totals 15 residues. Unmatched junction bases numbered 4, after V lost 2 bases and J lost 4 bases. Germline CDR1 reads WNHNN; CDR2 reads SYGVQD (reference sequence). CDR3 region: CASSEVTGGLTEAFF. The CDR3 DNA reads TGCGCCAGCAGTGAGGTGACAGGGGGCCTCACTGAAGCTTTCTTT.

This sequence joins TRBV9 and TRBJ1-2; D remains ambiguous. CDR3 length: 13 residues. Germline CDR1 is SGDLS and CDR2 is YYNGEE. The germline V and J ends were trimmed by 4 bases and 8 bases, with 15 bases remaining between them. The CDR3 nucleotides are TGTGCCAGCAGCTCCCAGGCCAGGTCCGGCTACACCTTC. As protein: CASSSQARSGYTF.

The chain uses TRBV5-5 and TRBJ1-1, with 7 nucleotides matching TRBD1. Germline-derived CDR1 and CDR2 are SGHKS and YYEKEE (reference sequence). The V gene end was trimmed by 4 bases and the J gene end by 6 bases; junction bases not matched to a gene: 6. This CDR3 region has 13 residues. The CDR3, as DNA: TGTGCCAGCAGCGCGACAGGGCGCGCTGAAGCTTTCTTT. Its protein product is CASSATGRAEAFF. Full variable domain (remainder filled in from reference TRBV5-5 and TRBJ1-1): DAGVTQSPTHLIKTRGQQVTLRCSPISGHKSVSWYQQVLGQGPQFIFQYYEKEERGRGNFPDRFSARQFPNYSSELNVNALLLGDSALYLCASSATGRAEAFFGQGTRLTVV.

This clone was seen just once. The chain uses TRBV5-4 and TRBJ2-6; D gene ambiguous. V lost 0 bases to trimming and J lost 0 bases, with 13 bases between them. The germline V gene encodes CDR1 SGHNT and CDR2 YYREEE (reference sequence). The CDR3 sequence is 18 residues long. The CDR3 region is CASSLGGAMASGANVLTF. The CDR3 DNA sequence: TGTGCCAGCAGCTTGGGAGGCGCCATGGCCTCTGGGGCCAACGTCCTGACTTTC.

The chain has TRBV27 and TRBJ2-2, with 7 bases aligning to TRBD1. Germline CDR1 is MNHEY and CDR2 is SMNVEV (reference sequence). V was pared by 4 bases and J by 5 bases, with 7 bases of the junction left unmatched. The CDR3 extends over 15 amino acids. CDR3 region: CASSWDSYATGELFF. The CDR3 region has the DNA TGTGCCAGCAGTTGGGACAGCTACGCAACCGGGGAGCTGTTTTTT.

The chain carries TRBV19 and TRBJ1-5, with D perhaps matching TRBD1 (6 bases). Germline V CDR1 and CDR2: LNHDA, SQIVND (reference sequence). V shed 1 base and J shed 7 bases, with 11 bases lying between them. The CDR3 loop spans 14 amino acids. Here the CDR3 reads CASSIGGASQPQHF. The CDR3 DNA follows: TGTGCCAGTAGTATAGGGGGGGCGTCGCAGCCCCAGCATTTT.

This clone was seen once. The chain links TRBV5-6 to TRBJ1-2, with TRBD1 identical over 8 bases. The J segment lost 3 bases and the V segment lost 3 bases, leaving 7 bases of the junction unmatched. The germline CDR1 and CDR2 sequences are SGHDT and YYEEEE. The CDR3 runs 15 residues. This CDR3 is CASSSQGATYYGYTF. For the CDR3, the DNA is TGTGCCAGCAGCTCGCAGGGGGCCACCTACTATGGCTACACCTTC. Using reference TRBV5-6 and TRBJ1-2 for the parts outside the CDR3, the full variable domain is DAGVTQSPTHLIKTRGQQVTLRCSPKSGHDTVSWYQQALGQGPQFIFQYYEEEERQRGNFPDRFSGHQFPNYSSELNVNALLLGDSALYLCASSSQGATYYGYTFGSGTRLTVV.

The rearrangement uses TRBV19 and TRBJ2-1; 9 nucleotides match TRBD1. The V gene's germline CDR1 is LNHDA and CDR2 SQIVND (reference sequence). This CDR3 region has 13 residues. The V segment lost 7 bases and the J segment 10 bases; nucleotides outside the gene matches: 8. The CDR3 DNA is TGTGCCAGTACCCTACAGGGGGCTAGGGAGCAGTTCTTC. It encodes CASTLQGAREQFF. Full variable domain (missing parts from reference TRBV19 and TRBJ2-1): DGGITQSPKYLFRKEGQNVTLSCEQNLNHDAMYWYRQDPGQGLRLIYYSQIVNDFQKGDIAEGYSVSREKKESFPLTVTSAQKNPTAFYLCASTLQGAREQFFGPGTRLTVL.

The V call is TRBV27, the J call TRBJ2-3; TRBD2 is a possible D gene (7 bases). The V end was cut by 4 bases, the J end by 6 bases, with 14 bases between. Germline V gene lookup returns CDR1 MNHEY and CDR2 SMNVEV (reference sequence). The CDR3 spans 14 residues. CDR3 sequence: CASSWGGAEDTQYF. CDR3 DNA: TGTGCCAGCAGTTGGGGGGGGGCTGAGGATACGCAGTATTTT.

The chain links TRBV10-3 to TRBJ2-1; tentatively, D is TRBD1 or TRBD2 (7 bases each). Germline values: CDR1 ENHRY, CDR2 SYGVKD. The CDR3 covers 14 residues. With 6 bases removed from V and 5 bases from J, the gap between germline ends came to 14 bases. The CDR3 reads CAIRAGQTDNEQFF. The CDR3 bases are TGTGCCATCAGAGCGGGACAGACCGACAATGAGCAGTTCTTC.